This record looks at one T cell receptor beta chain sequence and its context. This clonotype has a count of ten or more. The specificity of this receptor is unknown. The record has no base qualities; no much larger clone is one base away. V lost 8 bases and J lost 3 bases; the stretch between them is 16 bases long. The CDR3 contains 14 residues, cysteine and phenylalanine counted. Only the CDR3 DNA is retained, 42 bases long and in frame from the first base. From a lookup of the germline V gene, CDR1 and CDR2 are SGHTA and FQGNSA. The data belong to a study of T cell repertoires in cytomegalovirus infection (dated by TCRdb to between 2019 and 2020). Regarding the complete study: Donor HLA type was relevant to the analysis, because carriage of CMV infection together with the matching HLA type was indicated by public TCR beta signatures.

Sequenced using an Illumina HiSeq 1500. The raw public reads went through TCRdb reprocessing: fastp at Q25, MiXCR clone calling, in-frame beta chains kept. When rows share a CDR3 protein, they turn into one entry using the most common DNA and genes. This sample lists around 550,000 distinct CDR3 sequences; 26% were detected once. The biggest ten clones account for around 13% of the sample. What the research found in general, with its limitations: Carriers of CMV infection plus the relevant HLA type were discriminated by the cumulative frequency of public TCR beta family members in the study cohort and in an independent roughly 370-donor cohort. The ex vivo response was dominated by HLA-C-restricted CMV-specific TCR beta clonotypes, and the single most frequent clonotype in two of eight donors was supplied by these HLA-C-restricted clonotypes.

The chain links TRBV7-2 with TRBJ1-1; no D segment can be confidently identified. The origin of this receptor is a human donor in good health (CMV status not recorded). Some clones in this sample may be carry-over from other donors' samples. Sequencing input: PBMCs. The DNA sequence is TGTGCCAGCGGGGAGGGCTTGTCGTACACTGAAGCTTTCTTT. Its protein is CASGEGLSYTEAFF.